This entry lists 9 T cell receptor beta chains sequenced from one sample in a study of T cell changes during pregnancy in multiple sclerosis. The table came from immunoSEQ multiplex PCR; TCRdb's copy has only in-frame clones and leaves some out. The repertoire holds about 74,000 clones, just under 95% seen once, with approximately 4% in the top ten. Source: peripheral blood, taken after pregnancy. The receptor source for this set is a female donor in good health, enrolled as a control in a pregnancy study.

This chain links TRBV18 with TRBJ2-1, with 8 nucleotides matching TRBD2. In germline, CDR1 is KGHSH, CDR2 LQKENI. Trimming removed 2 bases from V and 6 bases from J; junction bases left unmatched: 6. This CDR3 has 15 residues. The CDR3 reads CASSPIGTRGNEQFF. CDR3 DNA sequence: TGTGCCAGCTCACCAATTGGGACTAGGGGCAATGAGCAGTTCTTC.

The chain carries TRBV28 and TRBJ2-7; 11 bases agree with TRBD1. The CDR3 sequence is 14 residues long. Germline V gene sequence: CDR1 MDHEN, CDR2 SYDVKM. Losses at the gene ends were 5 bases for V and 3 bases for J; bases not matched to a gene: 3. CDR3 in amino acids: CASSPDRGLYEQYF. DNA for the CDR3: TGTGCCAGCAGTCCGGACAGGGGGCTCTACGAGCAGTACTTC.

The chain has TRBV2 and TRBJ2-5; 9 bases line up with TRBD2. CDR3 length: 16 residues. Trimming at V came to 6 bases and at J to 3 bases, leaving 11 bases not matched to a gene. Germline V gene data show CDR1 as SNHLY and CDR2 as FYNNEI. The CDR3 DNA is TGTGCCAGCAGCGACCCCCAGCGGGGGGCGAAAGAGACCCAGTACTTC. It yields the protein CASSDPQRGAKETQYF.

This clone was recorded only once. The CDR3 sequence is CASSPIQGYEQYF. The CDR3 nucleotides read TGCGCCAGCAGCCCAATACAGGGCTACGAGCAGTACTTC. V gene TRBV5-1 combines with J gene TRBJ2-7, with D perhaps matching TRBD1 (6 bases). CDR1 and CDR2 (germline): SGHRS, YFSETQ. The CDR3 is 13 residues long. The V and J ends lost 4 bases and 3 bases respectively, with 11 bases between them.

The CDR3 spells CASRDERGYNEQFF. The DNA of the CDR3 is TGTGCCAGCAGGGACGAACGGGGGTACAATGAGCAGTTCTTC. The chain has TRBV2 and TRBJ2-1, with D possibly matching TRBD2 (6 bases). Germline CDR1 and CDR2: SNHLY and FYNNEI. This CDR3 has 14 residues. Trimming took off 6 bases at V and 4 bases at J, with 13 bases between the two ends. Looking up the rest from reference TRBV2 and TRBJ2-1 gives the full variable domain: EPEVTQTPSHQVTQMGQEVILRCVPISNHLYFYWYRQILGQKVEFLVSFYNNEISEKSEIFDDQFSVERPDGSNFTLKIRSTKLEDSAMYFCASRDERGYNEQFFGPGTRLTVL.

The chain carries TRBV27 and TRBJ1-6; 9 nucleotides match TRBD1. The CDR3 runs to 16 residues. V lost 6 bases, J lost 2 bases, and 5 bases stayed unmatched. Germline lookup yields CDR1 MNHEY and CDR2 SMNVEV (reference sequence). This chain's CDR3 is CASRLTGGPYNSPLHF. CDR3 sequence (DNA): TGTGCCAGCAGGCTAACAGGGGGCCCCTATAATTCACCCCTCCACTTT.

This clone was detected once. The V gene is TRBV6-1, the J gene TRBJ2-7; a weak D match, TRBD2 (6 bases). Germline V CDR1 and CDR2: MNHNS, SASEGT. The germline V and J ends were trimmed by 6 bases and 0 bases, with 12 bases remaining between them. The CDR3 contains 14 residues. The CDR3 coding sequence is TGTGCCAGCAGCAGGCGGGGAGGCTCCTACGAGCAGTACTTC. Amino acid sequence: CASSRRGGSYEQYF.

This clone has only one observation. V usage is TRBV29-1 and J usage is TRBJ2-1; 9 bases agree with TRBD1. The length of the CDR3 is 16 residues. Trimming at V came to 0 bases and at J to 2 bases, leaving 5 bases not matched to a gene. Germline V gene lookup returns CDR1 SQVTM and CDR2 ANQGSEA. The CDR3 reads CSVEDLGDRAYNEQFF. CDR3 sequence (DNA): TGCAGCGTTGAAGATCTCGGGGACAGGGCCTACAATGAGCAGTTCTTC.

The chain employs TRBV5-4 and TRBJ2-2; 10 nucleotides align to TRBD1. Trimming removed 2 bases from V and 5 bases from J; junction bases left unmatched: 6. Germline loops: CDR1 SGHNT, CDR2 YYREEE (reference sequence). There are 16 residues in the CDR3. The CDR3 DNA sequence: TGTGCCAGCAGCTTCGGACAGGGGGGAAAAACCGGGGAGCTGTTTTTT. This sequence encodes CASSFGQGGKTGELFF. The full variable domain, rest sourced from reference TRBV5-4 and TRBJ2-2, is ETGVTQSPTHLIKTRGQQVTLRCSSQSGHNTVSWYQQALGQGPQFIFQYYREEENGRGNFPPRFSGLQFPNYSSELNVNALELDDSALYLCASSFGQGGKTGELFFGEGSRLTVL.